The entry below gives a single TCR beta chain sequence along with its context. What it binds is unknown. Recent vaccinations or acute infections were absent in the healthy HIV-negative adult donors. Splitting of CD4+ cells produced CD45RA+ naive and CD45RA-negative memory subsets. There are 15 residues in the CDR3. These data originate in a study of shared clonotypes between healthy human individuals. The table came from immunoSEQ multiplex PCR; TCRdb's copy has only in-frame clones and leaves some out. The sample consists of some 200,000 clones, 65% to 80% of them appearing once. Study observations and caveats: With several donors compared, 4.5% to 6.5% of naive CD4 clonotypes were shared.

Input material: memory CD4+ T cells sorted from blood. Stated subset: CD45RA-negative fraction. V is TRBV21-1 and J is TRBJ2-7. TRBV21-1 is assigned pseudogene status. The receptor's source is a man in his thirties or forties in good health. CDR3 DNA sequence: TGTGCCAGCAGCAATTTGATGTTGTTTGGCTACGAGCAGTACTTC. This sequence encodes CASSNLMLFGYEQYF.